Shown below are 14 T cell receptor beta chains from a single sample sequenced in a study of blood T cell repertoires in COVID-19. Sequencing was performed with immunoSEQ multiplex PCR; in TCRdb, only in-frame clones are kept and a portion is missing. Of around 150,000 clones in the sample, 84% were seen once. The sample taken for sequencing was peripheral blood. All receptors derive from a man in his 70s with acute or convalescent COVID-19.

This clone was observed once. The chain has TRBV29-1 and TRBJ1-1; D remains ambiguous. This CDR3 region has 12 residues. The V gene lost 4 bases and the J gene lost 0 bases, with 6 bases spanning the gap. The germline gives CDR1 SQVTM, CDR2 ANQGSEA. This chain's CDR3 is CSVALLNTEAFF. The CDR3 DNA reads as TGCAGCGTTGCCCTCCTGAACACTGAAGCTTTCTTT.

This chain joins TRBV19 and TRBJ2-1; 12 nucleotides agree with TRBD2. CDR1 is LNHDA, CDR2 SQIVND, per germline (reference sequence). There are 15 residues in the CDR3. The trim removed 9 bases at V and 9 bases at J, leaving 12 bases unmatched. The CDR3 loop reads CASRTSGGTPSEQFF. The CDR3 bases are TGTGCCAGCCGCACTAGCGGGGGGACCCCTAGTGAGCAGTTCTTC. Supplemented by reference TRBV19 and TRBJ2-1, the full variable domain reads DGGITQSPKYLFRKEGQNVTLSCEQNLNHDAMYWYRQDPGQGLRLIYYSQIVNDFQKGDIAEGYSVSREKKESFPLTVTSAQKNPTAFYLCASRTSGGTPSEQFFGPGTRLTVL.

This chain links TRBV20-1 with TRBJ1-4; D remains unclear. The CDR3 loop spans 11 amino acids. Deletions cut 4 bases from V and 8 bases from J, with 8 bases between. Per the germline V gene, CDR1 is DFQATT and CDR2 is SNEGSKA (reference sequence). The CDR3 DNA is TGCAGTGCTATGACGGGGGAAAAACTGTTTTTT. Protein sequence: CSAMTGEKLFF.

In its sample, this clone was seen a few times. The V and J genes are TRBV28 and TRBJ1-3; D gene ambiguous. The CDR3 extends over 16 amino acids. Germline V gives CDR1 MDHEN, CDR2 SYDVKM. The V and J ends lost 1 base and 4 bases respectively, with 14 bases between them. CDR3 in DNA: TGTGCCAGCAGTTTATACGGGTGGGTCTCGGGAAACACCATATATTTT. This codes for CASSLYGWVSGNTIYF.

The chain employs TRBV5-1 and TRBJ2-2; no definite D call. The CDR3 contains 15 residues. V was cut by 0 bases and J by 5 bases, with 11 bases left in between. Germline V CDR1 and CDR2: SGHRS, YFSETQ. CDR3 bases: TGCGCCAGCAGCTTGGCCGCGCTGCGGACCGGGGAGCTGTTTTTT. It codes for CASSLAALRTGELFF.

The CDR3 loop reads CAWSEGDFRGAFF. CDR3 sequence (DNA): TGTGCCTGGAGCGAAGGGGACTTCAGAGGAGCTTTCTTT. The J gene is TRBJ1-1, the V gene TRBV30; D might be TRBD1 (5 bases). Trimming took off 3 bases at V and 10 bases at J, with 18 bases between the two ends. Germline V lookup: CDR1 GTSNPN, CDR2 SVGIG (reference sequence). This CDR3 is 13 amino acids long.

The V call is TRBV25-1, the J call TRBJ2-1, with TRBD1 matching 7 bases. CDR1 is MGHDK and CDR2 is SYGVNS in the germline V gene. The CDR3 spans 15 residues. The J segment lost 6 bases and the V segment lost 3 bases, leaving 8 bases of the junction unmatched. CDR3 DNA sequence: TGTGCCAGCAGTGATTTTGGGACAGCGTCCAATGAGCAGTTCTTC. Residues: CASSDFGTASNEQFF.

The CDR3 spells CASSQDYRAGYTF. Here the CDR3 DNA reads TGTGCCAGCAGCCAAGATTACAGGGCTGGCTACACCTTC. The V call is TRBV3-1 (or the pseudogene TRBV3-2), the J call TRBJ1-2, with D tentatively TRBD1 (6 bases). CDR1 and CDR2 from the germline V gene are LGHDT and YNNKEL (reference sequence). This CDR3 has 13 amino acids. V was pared by 0 bases and J by 7 bases, with 9 bases between.

V usage is TRBV20-1 and J usage is TRBJ1-6; D not resolved. The CDR3 is made up of 11 amino acids. V was trimmed by 4 bases and J by 9 bases, leaving 7 bases between them. CDR1 and CDR2 (germline): DFQATT, SNEGSKA (reference sequence). DNA for the CDR3: TGCAGTGCTACGGGAGGTTCACCCCTCCACTTT. Its translation is CSATGGSPLHF.

This chain joins TRBV28 and TRBJ2-1, with 8 bases matching TRBD1. V trimming: 6 bases; J trimming: 8 bases; junction bases outside the gene matches: 12. The CDR3 runs 15 residues. The V gene's germline CDR1 is MDHEN and CDR2 SYDVKM. The CDR3 region is CASREAGQAADEQFF. DNA of the CDR3: TGTGCCAGCAGAGAGGCGGGACAGGCAGCCGATGAGCAGTTCTTC.

The chain uses TRBV19 and TRBJ1-5; D is unresolved. V was cut by 6 bases and J by 1 base, with 10 bases left in between. From germline, CDR1 is LNHDA and CDR2 SQIVND (reference sequence). CDR3 length: 14 amino acids. Here the CDR3 reads CASSPGGSNQPQHF. The CDR3, as DNA: TGTGCCAGTAGCCCGGGCGGGAGCAATCAGCCCCAGCATTTT.

The chain employs TRBV19 and TRBJ1-1; D remains unclear. Trimming cost V 5 bases and J 0 bases, with 10 bases left between them. CDR1 is LNHDA and CDR2 is SQIVND in the germline V gene (reference sequence). This CDR3 has 14 amino acids. The chain's CDR3 is CASSGPAMNTEAFF. The CDR3, as DNA: TGTGCCAGTAGTGGGCCAGCCATGAACACTGAAGCTTTCTTT.

The chain uses TRBV7-2 and TRBJ1-3, with 9 bases that match TRBD1. The CDR3 is 16 residues long. CDR1 is SGHTA, CDR2 FQGNSA, per germline. V shed 2 bases and J 0 bases; nucleotides not matched to a gene: 2. The CDR3 loop reads CASSLWGQGSGNTIYF. In nucleotides, the CDR3 is TGTGCCAGCAGCTTATGGGGACAGGGCTCTGGAAACACCATATATTTT.

The chain has TRBV5-1 and TRBJ1-2; 11 bases line up with TRBD1. This CDR3 spans 14 amino acids. J gave up 6 bases and V 1 base, and 2 bases lay outside the gene matches. The germline V gene has CDR1 SGHRS and CDR2 YFSETQ. CDR3 in DNA: TGCGCCAGCAGCTTGCAGGGACAGGGGGATGGCTACACCTTC. Protein sequence: CASSLQGQGDGYTF.